These 5 T cell receptor beta chains share one sample of origin, sequenced in a study of control samples from healthy donors and cancer patients. Data came from immunoSEQ multiplex PCR; TCRdb stores just in-frame clones and leaves some out. Of 150,000 to 200,000 clones listed, 88% were seen once; the top ten hold around 5%. Sample: blood. The receptors were gathered from a young woman in good health.

This clone was recorded a few times. The V gene is TRBV4-1, the J gene TRBJ1-2; D is perhaps TRBD1 (6 bases). This CDR3 is built from 15 residues. Germline assignment: CDR1 MGHRA and CDR2 YSYEKL. Deletions cut 1 base from V and 4 bases from J, with 13 bases between. The CDR3 here is CASSQALGTIYGYTF. The CDR3 region has the DNA TGCGCCAGCAGCCAAGCTCTAGGGACAATCTATGGCTACACCTTC.

This clone has only one observation. The V and J genes are TRBV30 and TRBJ1-4; maybe TRBD1 (6 bases). V was cut by 5 bases and J by 3 bases, with 10 bases left in between. This CDR3 has 13 amino acids. Germline loops: CDR1 GTSNPN, CDR2 SVGIG (reference sequence). The CDR3 DNA follows: TGTGCCTGGGACAGGCTTTCTAATGAAAAACTGTTTTTT. It is translated as CAWDRLSNEKLFF.

The genes are TRBV5-6 and TRBJ1-4; 7 bases fit TRBD1. This CDR3 region has 13 residues. Germline V gene lookup returns CDR1 SGHDT and CDR2 YYEEEE. Trimming at V came to 4 bases and at J to 4 bases, leaving 1 base not matched to a gene. In DNA form, the CDR3 reads TGTGCCAGCAGCAGGGACAGTAATGAAAAACTGTTTTTT. This codes for CASSRDSNEKLFF.

The chain is built from TRBV28 and TRBJ1-6, with a weak D call TRBD1 (6 bases). Germline V gene lookup returns CDR1 MDHEN and CDR2 SYDVKM. V was trimmed by 1 base and J by 8 bases, leaving 12 bases between them. The CDR3 is 15 amino acids. CDR3 in amino acids: CASSLLGGADSPLHF. CDR3 DNA sequence: TGTGCCAGCAGTTTATTAGGGGGGGCGGATTCACCCCTCCACTTT.

The chain joins TRBV19 to TRBJ1-1; unclear D gene. V was trimmed by 1 base and J by 1 base, leaving 7 bases between them. Germline V gene lookup returns CDR1 LNHDA and CDR2 SQIVND (reference sequence). The CDR3 is 14 amino acids. CDR3 loop: CASSIGLGNTEAFF. The CDR3 region has the DNA TGTGCCAGTAGTATAGGTCTGGGGAACACTGAAGCTTTCTTT.